Shown below are 5 T cell receptor beta chains from a single sample sequenced in a study of vaccination effects on CD4 cells after COVID-19. Sequencing used immunoSEQ multiplex PCR; TCRdb keeps in-frame clones, though not all of them. Found here are some 77,000 clones, roughly three quarters of them singletons; the top ten hold roughly 4%. Their antigen targets remain unknown. Antigen-specific CD4+ T cells were first expanded with viral peptide pools by the ViraFEST assay and only then sequenced. Investigators separated out CD4+ T cells once approximately 10 days of culture had passed. All vaccine recipients tested negative for nucleocapsid antibodies and had never contracted SARS-CoV-2 infection. The material was CD4+ T cells from PBMCs cultured with HCoV-OC43 spike peptides, obtained before COVID-19 vaccination. Subset of the sample: HCoV-OC43 spike overlapping peptide pool stimulation. These receptor sequences come from a human donor who received a COVID-19 vaccine.

J is TRBJ2-3 and V is TRBV7-9; D gene uncertain. Looked up from germline, CDR1 is SEHNR and CDR2 is FQNEAQ (reference sequence). V shed 2 bases and J shed 2 bases, with 5 bases lying between them. The CDR3 is made up of 13 amino acids. The CDR3 nucleotides are TGTGCCAGCAGCTTAAGTCACACAGATACGCAGTATTTT. It yields the protein CASSLSHTDTQYF.

This clone occurred a few times. V is TRBV9 and J is TRBJ1-3; D may be TRBD1 (6 bases). This CDR3 has 15 amino acids. CDR1 and CDR2 (germline): SGDLS, YYNGEE. Trimming cost V 4 bases and J 4 bases, with 15 bases left between them. The CDR3 here is CASSSRTEAGNTIYF. The CDR3 DNA is TGTGCCAGCAGCTCTAGGACAGAAGCAGGAAACACCATATATTTT.

This chain connects TRBV5-4 to TRBJ2-3; tentatively, D is TRBD2 (6 bases). Looked up from germline, CDR1 is SGHNT and CDR2 is YYREEE (reference sequence). The germline V and J ends were trimmed by 6 bases and 3 bases, with 11 bases remaining between them. CDR3 length: 13 amino acids. The CDR3 DNA sequence: TGTGCCAGCAATGCAGGGAGGACAGATACGCAGTATTTT. Encoded protein: CASNAGRTDTQYF. Supplemented by reference TRBV5-4 and TRBJ2-3, the full variable domain reads ETGVTQSPTHLIKTRGQQVTLRCSSQSGHNTVSWYQQALGQGPQFIFQYYREEENGRGNFPPRFSGLQFPNYSSELNVNALELDDSALYLCASNAGRTDTQYFGPGTRLTVL.

V usage is TRBV29-1 and J usage is TRBJ2-5, with D possibly being TRBD2 (6 bases). The CDR3 is made up of 12 amino acids. Germline CDR1 and CDR2: SQVTM and ANQGSEA. Trimming cost V 4 bases and J 5 bases, with 11 bases left between them. The CDR3 nucleotides read TGCAGCGTTGTTACGAGCGGGGAGACCCAGTACTTC. It is translated as CSVVTSGETQYF.

The gene calls are TRBV6-6 and TRBJ1-5; D is unclear. Trimming shortened V by 4 bases and J by 2 bases, and 9 bases separated the two germline ends. Germline CDR1 MNHNY, CDR2 SVGAGI (reference sequence). There are 14 residues in the CDR3. The CDR3 region has the DNA TGTGCCAGCAGTTCATTTTCGGGCAATCAGCCCCAGCATTTT. Encoded protein: CASSSFSGNQPQHF.